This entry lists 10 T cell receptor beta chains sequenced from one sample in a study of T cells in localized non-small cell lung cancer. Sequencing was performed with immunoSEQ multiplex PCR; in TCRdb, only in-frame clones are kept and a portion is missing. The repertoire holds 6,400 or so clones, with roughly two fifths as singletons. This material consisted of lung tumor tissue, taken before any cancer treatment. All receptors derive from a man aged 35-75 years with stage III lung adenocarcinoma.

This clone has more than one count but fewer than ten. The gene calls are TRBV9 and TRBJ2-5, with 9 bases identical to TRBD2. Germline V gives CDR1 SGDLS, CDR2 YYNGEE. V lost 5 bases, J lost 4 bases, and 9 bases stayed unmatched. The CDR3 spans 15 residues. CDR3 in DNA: TGTGCCAGCAGTGACGGCGGGGGGGCCAGAGAGACCCAGTACTTC. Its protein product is CASSDGGGARETQYF.

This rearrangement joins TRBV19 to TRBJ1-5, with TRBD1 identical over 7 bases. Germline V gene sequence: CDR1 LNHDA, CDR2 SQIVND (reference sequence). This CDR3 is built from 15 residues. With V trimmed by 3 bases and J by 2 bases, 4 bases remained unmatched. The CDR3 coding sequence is TGTGCCAGTAGTATTAAGGGGGCGGGCAATCAGCCCCAGCATTTT. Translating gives CASSIKGAGNQPQHF. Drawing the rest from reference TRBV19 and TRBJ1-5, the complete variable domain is DGGITQSPKYLFRKEGQNVTLSCEQNLNHDAMYWYRQDPGQGLRLIYYSQIVNDFQKGDIAEGYSVSREKKESFPLTVTSAQKNPTAFYLCASSIKGAGNQPQHFGDGTRLSIL.

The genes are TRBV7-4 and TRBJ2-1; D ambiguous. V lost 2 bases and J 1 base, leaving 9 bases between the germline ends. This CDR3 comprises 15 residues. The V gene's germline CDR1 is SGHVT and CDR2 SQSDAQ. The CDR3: CASSLSSGSYNEQFF. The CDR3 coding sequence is TGTGCCAGCAGCTTAAGTTCTGGGTCCTACAATGAGCAGTTCTTC.

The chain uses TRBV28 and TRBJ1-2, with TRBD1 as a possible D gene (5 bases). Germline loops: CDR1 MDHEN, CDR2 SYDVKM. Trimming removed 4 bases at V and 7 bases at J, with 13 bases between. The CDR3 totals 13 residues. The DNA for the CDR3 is TGTGCCAGCAGTTCTCCCCGGGGCATTGGCTACACCTTC. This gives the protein CASSSPRGIGYTF.

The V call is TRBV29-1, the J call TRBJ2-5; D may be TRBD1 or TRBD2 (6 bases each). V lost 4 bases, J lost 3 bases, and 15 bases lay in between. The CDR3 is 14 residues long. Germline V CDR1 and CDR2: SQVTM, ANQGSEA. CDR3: CSVVPPGAEETQYF. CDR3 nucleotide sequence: TGCAGCGTTGTCCCCCCGGGGGCCGAAGAGACCCAGTACTTC.

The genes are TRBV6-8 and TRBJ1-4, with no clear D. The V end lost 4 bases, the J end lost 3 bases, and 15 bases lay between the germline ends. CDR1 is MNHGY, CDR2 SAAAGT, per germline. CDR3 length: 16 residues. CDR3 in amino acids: CASSWDVWGANEKLFF. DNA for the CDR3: TGTGCCAGCAGTTGGGATGTATGGGGAGCTAATGAAAAACTGTTTTTT.

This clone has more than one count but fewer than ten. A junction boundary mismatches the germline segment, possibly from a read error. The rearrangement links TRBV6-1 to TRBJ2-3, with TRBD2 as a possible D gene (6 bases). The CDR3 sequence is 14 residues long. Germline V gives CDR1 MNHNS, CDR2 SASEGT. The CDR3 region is CANSEAGGTDTQYF. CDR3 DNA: TGTGCCAACAGTGAAGCGGGCGGGACAGATACGCAGTATTTT.

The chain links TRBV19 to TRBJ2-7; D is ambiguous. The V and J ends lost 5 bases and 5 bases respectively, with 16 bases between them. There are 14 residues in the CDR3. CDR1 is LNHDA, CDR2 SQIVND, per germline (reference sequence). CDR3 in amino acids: CASSPLDLKHEQYF. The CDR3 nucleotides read TGTGCCAGTAGTCCGCTCGATTTGAAGCACGAGCAGTACTTC.

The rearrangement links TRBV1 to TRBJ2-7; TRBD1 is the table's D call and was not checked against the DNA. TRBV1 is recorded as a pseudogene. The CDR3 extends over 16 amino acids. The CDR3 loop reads CASSQGLGQGTGEQYF. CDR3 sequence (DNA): TGCGCCAGCAGCCAAGGTCTGGGACAGGGTACGGGCGAGCAGTACTTC.

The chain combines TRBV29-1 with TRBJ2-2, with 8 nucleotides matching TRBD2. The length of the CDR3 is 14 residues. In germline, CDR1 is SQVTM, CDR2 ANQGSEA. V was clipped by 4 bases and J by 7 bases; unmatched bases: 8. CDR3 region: CSVGGLVSYGELFF. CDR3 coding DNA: TGCAGCGTTGGGGGACTAGTTAGTTACGGGGAGCTGTTTTTT.